The sample holds many counts of the clone carrying this TCR beta chain. As yet, its antigen is unknown. Carried by the TCR beta cDNA libraries were unique molecular identifiers. TCRdb reprocessed the PCR reads via MiXCR and lists one record per CDR3 protein. This sample carries hundreds of thousands of distinct CDR3 sequences, roughly 30% of them seen once, and the ten largest clones take about 0.5%. The CDR3 length is 13 residues. Trimming cost V 7 bases and J 5 bases, with 16 bases left between them. Germline V gives CDR1 SQVTM, CDR2 ANQGSEA. This specimen belongs to a study of post-analysis software for immune sequencing data. Overall study findings and caveats: Patients had higher frequencies than controls of a few TRBV segments, including TRBV5-6, TRBV5-1 and TRBV20-1.

The sample was blood. The chain combines TRBV29-1 with TRBJ2-3, with D perhaps given as TRBD1 or TRBD2 (5 bases each). The sequence came from a girl aged 5 to 17 with multiple sclerosis. DNA of the CDR3: TGCAGCGGCGCGACTCGGGGCCGAGATACGCAGTATTTT. It yields the protein CSGATRGRDTQYF.